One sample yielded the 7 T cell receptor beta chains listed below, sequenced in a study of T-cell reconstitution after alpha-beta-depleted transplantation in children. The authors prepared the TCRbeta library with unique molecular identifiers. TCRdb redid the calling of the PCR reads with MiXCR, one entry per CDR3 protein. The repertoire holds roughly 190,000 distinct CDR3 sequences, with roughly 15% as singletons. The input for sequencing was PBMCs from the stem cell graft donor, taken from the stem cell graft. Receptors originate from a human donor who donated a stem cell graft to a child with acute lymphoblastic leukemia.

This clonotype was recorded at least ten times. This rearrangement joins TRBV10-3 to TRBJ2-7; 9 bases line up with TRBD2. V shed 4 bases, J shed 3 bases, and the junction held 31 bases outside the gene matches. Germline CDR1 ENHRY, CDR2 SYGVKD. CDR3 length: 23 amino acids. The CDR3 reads CAISGGGLAPFNTQRGANYEQYF. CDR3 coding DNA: TGTGCCATCAGTGGGGGGGGACTAGCCCCCTTTAATACCCAGAGGGGCGCCAACTACGAGCAGTACTTC.

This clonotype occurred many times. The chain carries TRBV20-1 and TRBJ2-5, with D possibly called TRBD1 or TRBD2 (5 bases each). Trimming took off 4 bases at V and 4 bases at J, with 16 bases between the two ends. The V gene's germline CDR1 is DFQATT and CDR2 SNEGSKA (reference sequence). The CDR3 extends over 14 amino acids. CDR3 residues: CSANIRGARETQYF. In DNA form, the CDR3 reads TGCAGTGCTAATATTAGAGGGGCCCGAGAGACCCAGTACTTC.

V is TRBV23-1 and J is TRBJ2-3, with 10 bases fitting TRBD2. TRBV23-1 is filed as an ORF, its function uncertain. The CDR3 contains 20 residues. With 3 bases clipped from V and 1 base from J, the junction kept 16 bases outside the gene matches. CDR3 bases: TGCGCCAGCAGTCATTCCCTGGGTCTAGCGGGAGTACGAGGCACAGATACGCAGTATTTT. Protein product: CASSHSLGLAGVRGTDTQYF.

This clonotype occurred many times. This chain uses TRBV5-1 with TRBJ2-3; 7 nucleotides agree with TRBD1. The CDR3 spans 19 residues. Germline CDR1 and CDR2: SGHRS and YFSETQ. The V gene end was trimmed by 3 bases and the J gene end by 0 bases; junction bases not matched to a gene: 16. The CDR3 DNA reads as TGCGCCAGCAGCTCCGACGGGGACAGCGTTACGACTAGCACAGATACGCAGTATTTT. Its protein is CASSSDGDSVTTSTDTQYF.

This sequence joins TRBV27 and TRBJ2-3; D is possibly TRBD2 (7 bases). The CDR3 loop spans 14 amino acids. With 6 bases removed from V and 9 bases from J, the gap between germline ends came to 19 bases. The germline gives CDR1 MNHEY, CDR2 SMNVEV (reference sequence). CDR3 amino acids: CASSQSGGRGTQYF. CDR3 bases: TGTGCCAGCAGCCAGAGTGGGGGGCGGGGGACGCAGTATTTT.

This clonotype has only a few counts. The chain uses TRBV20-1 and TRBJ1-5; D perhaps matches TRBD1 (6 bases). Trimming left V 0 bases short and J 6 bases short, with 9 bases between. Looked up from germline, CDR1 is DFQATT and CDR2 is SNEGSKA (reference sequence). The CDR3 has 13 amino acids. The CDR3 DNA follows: TGCAGTGCTAGAGAAGAGGGGGGTCAGCCCCAGCATTTT. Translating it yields CSAREEGGQPQHF.

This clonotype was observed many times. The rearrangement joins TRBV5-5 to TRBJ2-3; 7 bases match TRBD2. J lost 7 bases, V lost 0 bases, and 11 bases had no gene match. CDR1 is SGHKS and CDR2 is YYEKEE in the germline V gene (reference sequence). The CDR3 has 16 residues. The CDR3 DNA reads TGTGCCAGCAGCTTGGCCGTGGGGGGGATGTTCTATACGCAGTATTTT. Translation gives CASSLAVGGMFYTQYF.